This TCR beta chain was documented in a study of blood T cell repertoires in COVID-19. Study-wide background: Whether acute or convalescent, the COVID-19 samples came from the United States, Italy and Spain.

Clinical history as reported by participants underpinned cohort assignment. Donors of Cohort 3 who recovered were those that had two negative PCRs, clearance, or symptom resolution. This clone was counted between two and nine times. Germline V gene data show CDR1 as MNHEY and CDR2 as SVGEGT. The ends lost 5 bases at V and 7 bases at J; junction bases unmatched: 7. CDR3 length: 15 residues. As processed by the authors: Using reference gene primer amplification, nucleated cell counts were estimated. TCRdb's copy holds only in-frame clones and misses some; the assay was immunoSEQ multiplex PCR. The DNA was the basis for D and trimming; V, J and clone size are from that table. The sample records approximately 350,000 clones, more than 80% being singletons.

This receptor was identified in a man aged 18 to 29 who had recovered from COVID-19. The source material was PBMCs or T cells enriched from blood (not recorded which). This chain joins TRBV6-2 or TRBV6-3 and TRBJ1-6; 8 bases align to TRBD1. CDR3 sequence (DNA): TGTGCCAGCAGTCTCCAGGGGGCCCGAAATTCACCCCTCCACTTT. Translation: CASSLQGARNSPLHF.